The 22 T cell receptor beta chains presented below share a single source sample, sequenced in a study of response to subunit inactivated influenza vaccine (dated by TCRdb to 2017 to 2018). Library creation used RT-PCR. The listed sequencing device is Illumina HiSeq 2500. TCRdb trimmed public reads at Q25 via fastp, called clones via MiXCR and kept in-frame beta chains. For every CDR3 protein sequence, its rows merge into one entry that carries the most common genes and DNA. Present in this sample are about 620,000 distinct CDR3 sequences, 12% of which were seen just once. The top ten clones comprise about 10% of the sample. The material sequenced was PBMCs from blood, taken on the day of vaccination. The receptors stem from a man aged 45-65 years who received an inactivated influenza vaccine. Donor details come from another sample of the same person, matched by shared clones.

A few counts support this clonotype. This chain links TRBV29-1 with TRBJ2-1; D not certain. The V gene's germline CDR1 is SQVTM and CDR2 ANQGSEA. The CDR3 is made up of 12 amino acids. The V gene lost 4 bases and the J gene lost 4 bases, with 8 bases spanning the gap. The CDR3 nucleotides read TGCAGCGTTGCGGTGGGATACAATGAGCAGTTCTTC. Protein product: CSVAVGYNEQFF.

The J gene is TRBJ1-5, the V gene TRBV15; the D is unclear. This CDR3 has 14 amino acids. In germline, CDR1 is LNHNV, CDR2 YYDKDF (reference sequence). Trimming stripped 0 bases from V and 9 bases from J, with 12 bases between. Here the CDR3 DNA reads TGTGCCACCAGCAGAGATCGGGGTTTCGGGCCCCAGCATTTT. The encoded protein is CATSRDRGFGPQHF.

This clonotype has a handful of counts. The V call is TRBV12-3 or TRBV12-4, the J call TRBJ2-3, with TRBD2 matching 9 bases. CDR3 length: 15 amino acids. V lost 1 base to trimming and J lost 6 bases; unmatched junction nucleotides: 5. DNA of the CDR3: TGTGCCAGCAGTTTAGGAGCGGGGGGAGGGGATACGCAGTATTTT. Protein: CASSLGAGGGDTQYF.

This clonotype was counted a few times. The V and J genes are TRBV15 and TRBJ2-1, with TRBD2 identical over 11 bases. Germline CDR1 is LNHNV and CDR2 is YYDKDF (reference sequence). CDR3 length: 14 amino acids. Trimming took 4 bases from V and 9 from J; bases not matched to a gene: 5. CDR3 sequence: CATSKLAGVGEQFF. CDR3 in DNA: TGTGCCACCAGCAAACTAGCGGGGGTGGGTGAGCAGTTCTTC.

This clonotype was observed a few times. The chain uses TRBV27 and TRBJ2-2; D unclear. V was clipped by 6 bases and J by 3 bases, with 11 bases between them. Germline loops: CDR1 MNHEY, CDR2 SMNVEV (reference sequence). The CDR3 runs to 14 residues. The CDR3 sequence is CASSRTLDTGELFF. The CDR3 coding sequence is TGTGCCAGCAGCCGCACCCTAGACACCGGGGAGCTGTTTTTT.

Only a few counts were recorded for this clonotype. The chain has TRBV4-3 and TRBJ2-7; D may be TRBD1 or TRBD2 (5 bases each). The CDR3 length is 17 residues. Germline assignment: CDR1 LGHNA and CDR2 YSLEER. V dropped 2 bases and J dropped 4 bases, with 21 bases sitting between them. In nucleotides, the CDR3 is TGCGCCAGCAGCCAACAACCGACGGGGCAGGGACGGTACGAGCAGTACTTC. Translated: CASSQQPTGQGRYEQYF.

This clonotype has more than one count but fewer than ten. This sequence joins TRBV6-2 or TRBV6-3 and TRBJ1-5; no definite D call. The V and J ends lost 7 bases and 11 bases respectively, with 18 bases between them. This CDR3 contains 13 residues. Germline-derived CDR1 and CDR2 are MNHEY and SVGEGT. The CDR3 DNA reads TGTGCCAGCAACGCCGGGTTTACAGCGGCCCAGCATTTT. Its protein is CASNAGFTAAQHF.

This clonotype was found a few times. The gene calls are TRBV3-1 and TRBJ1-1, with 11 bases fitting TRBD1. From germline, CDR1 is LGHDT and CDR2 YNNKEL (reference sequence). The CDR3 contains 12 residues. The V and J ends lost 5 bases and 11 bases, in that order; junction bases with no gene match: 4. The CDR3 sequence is CASSRRDRGAFF. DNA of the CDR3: TGTGCCAGCAGCAGACGGGACAGGGGGGCTTTCTTT.

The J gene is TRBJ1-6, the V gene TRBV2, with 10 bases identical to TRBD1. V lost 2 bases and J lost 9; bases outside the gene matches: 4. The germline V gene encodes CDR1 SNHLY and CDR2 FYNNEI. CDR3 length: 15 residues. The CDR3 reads CASSELGQGFSPLHF. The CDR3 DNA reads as TGTGCCAGCAGTGAACTGGGACAGGGGTTTTCACCCCTCCACTTT.

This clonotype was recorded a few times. The chain's CDR3 is CASSHASGGGNEQFF. For the CDR3, the DNA is TGCGCCAGCAGCCACGCTAGCGGGGGGGGAAATGAGCAGTTCTTC. The gene calls are TRBV5-1 and TRBJ2-1; 12 bases are shared with TRBD2. Germline V gene lookup returns CDR1 SGHRS and CDR2 YFSETQ. Trimming at V came to 4 bases and at J to 7 bases, leaving 6 bases not matched to a gene. This CDR3 spans 15 amino acids. The whole variable domain, remainder taken from reference TRBV5-1 and TRBJ2-1, is KAGVTQTPRYLIKTRGQQVTLSCSPISGHRSVSWYQQTPGQGLQFLFEYFSETQRNKGNFPGRFSGRQFSNSRSEMNVSTLELGDSALYLCASSHASGGGNEQFFGPGTRLTVL.

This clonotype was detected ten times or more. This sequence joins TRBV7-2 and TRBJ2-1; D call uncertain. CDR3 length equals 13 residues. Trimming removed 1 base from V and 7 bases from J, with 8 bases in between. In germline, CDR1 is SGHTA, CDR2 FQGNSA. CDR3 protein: CASSLVGSNEQFF. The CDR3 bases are TGTGCCAGCAGCTTAGTTGGGTCGAATGAGCAGTTCTTC.

CDR3 DNA sequence: TGTGCCAGCAGCGTAGCTGCGGCGGATACGCAGTATTTT. Its protein is CASSVAAADTQYF. V is TRBV9 and J is TRBJ2-3; D gene uncertain. Germline assignment: CDR1 SGDLS and CDR2 YYNGEE. V gave up 0 bases and J gave up 6 bases, with 8 bases separating them. CDR3 size: 13 residues. Complete variable domain (other parts from reference TRBV9 and TRBJ2-3): DSGVTQTPKHLITATGQRVTLRCSPRSGDLSVYWYQQSLDQGLQFLIQYYNGEERAKGNILERFSAQQFPDLHSELNLSSLELGDSALYFCASSVAAADTQYFGPGTRLTVL.

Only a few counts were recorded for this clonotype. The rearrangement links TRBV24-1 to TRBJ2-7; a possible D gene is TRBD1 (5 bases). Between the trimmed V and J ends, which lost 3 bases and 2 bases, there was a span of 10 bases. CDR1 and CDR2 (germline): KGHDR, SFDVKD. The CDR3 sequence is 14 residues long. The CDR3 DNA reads TGTGCCACCAGTGATACCAGGACAACCTACGAGCAGTACTTC. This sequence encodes CATSDTRTTYEQYF.

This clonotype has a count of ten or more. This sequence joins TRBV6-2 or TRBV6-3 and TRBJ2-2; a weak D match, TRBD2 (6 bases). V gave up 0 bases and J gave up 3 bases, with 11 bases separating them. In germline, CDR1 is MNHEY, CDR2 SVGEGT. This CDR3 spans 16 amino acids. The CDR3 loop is CASSYSIGTYTGELFF. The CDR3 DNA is TGTGCCAGCAGTTACTCGATTGGGACTTACACCGGGGAGCTGTTTTTT.

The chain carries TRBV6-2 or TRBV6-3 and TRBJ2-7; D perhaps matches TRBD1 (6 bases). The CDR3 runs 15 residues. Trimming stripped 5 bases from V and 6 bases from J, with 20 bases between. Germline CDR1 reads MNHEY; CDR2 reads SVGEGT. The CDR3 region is CASSKINRVSSEQYF. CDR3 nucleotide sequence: TGTGCCAGCAGTAAGATTAACAGGGTTTCAAGCGAGCAGTACTTC.

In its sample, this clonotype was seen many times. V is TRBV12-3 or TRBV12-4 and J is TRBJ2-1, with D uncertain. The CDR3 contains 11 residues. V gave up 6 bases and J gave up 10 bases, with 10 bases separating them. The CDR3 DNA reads TGTGCCAGCAGCCAAGGCGGAGAGCAGTTCTTC. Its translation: CASSQGGEQFF.

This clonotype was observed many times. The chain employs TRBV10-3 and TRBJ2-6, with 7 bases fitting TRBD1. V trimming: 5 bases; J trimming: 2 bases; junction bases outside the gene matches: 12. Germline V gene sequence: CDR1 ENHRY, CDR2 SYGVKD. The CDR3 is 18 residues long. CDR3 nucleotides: TGTGCCATCAGTTCGGGACAGCCAACGGTGGCTGGGGCCAACGTCCTGACTTTC. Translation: CAISSGQPTVAGANVLTF.

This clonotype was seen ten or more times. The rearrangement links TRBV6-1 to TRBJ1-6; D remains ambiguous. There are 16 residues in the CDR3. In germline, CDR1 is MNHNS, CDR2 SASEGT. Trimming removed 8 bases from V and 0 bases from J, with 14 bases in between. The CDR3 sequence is CASRPTGDSYNSPLHF. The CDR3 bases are TGTGCCAGCCGCCCGACCGGTGACTCCTATAATTCACCCCTCCACTTT.

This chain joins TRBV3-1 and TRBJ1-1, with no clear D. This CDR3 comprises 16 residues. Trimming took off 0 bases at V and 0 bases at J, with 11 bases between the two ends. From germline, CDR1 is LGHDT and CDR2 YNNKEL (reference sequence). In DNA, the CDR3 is TGTGCCAGCAGCCAAGATGGGAGCAATCTGAACACTGAAGCTTTCTTT. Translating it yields CASSQDGSNLNTEAFF. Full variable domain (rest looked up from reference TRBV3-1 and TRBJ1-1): DTAVSQTPKYLVTQMGNDKSIKCEQNLGHDTMYWYKQDSKKFLKIMFSYNNKELIINETVPNRFSPKSPDKAHLNLHINSLELGDSAVYFCASSQDGSNLNTEAFFGQGTRLTVV.

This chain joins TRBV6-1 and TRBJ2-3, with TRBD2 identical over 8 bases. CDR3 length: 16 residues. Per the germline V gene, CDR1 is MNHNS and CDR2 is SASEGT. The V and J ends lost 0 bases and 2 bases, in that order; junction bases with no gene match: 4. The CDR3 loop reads CASSEAILAVTDTQYF. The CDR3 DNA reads TGTGCCAGCAGTGAAGCGATACTAGCGGTCACAGATACGCAGTATTTT.

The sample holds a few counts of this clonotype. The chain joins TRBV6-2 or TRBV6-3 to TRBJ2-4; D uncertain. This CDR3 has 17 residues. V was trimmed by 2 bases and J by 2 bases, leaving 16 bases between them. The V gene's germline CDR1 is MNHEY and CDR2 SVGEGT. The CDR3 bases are TGTGCCAGCAGTTACCCCTCCGCCGGAGACACCAAAAACATTCAGTACTTC. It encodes CASSYPSAGDTKNIQYF.

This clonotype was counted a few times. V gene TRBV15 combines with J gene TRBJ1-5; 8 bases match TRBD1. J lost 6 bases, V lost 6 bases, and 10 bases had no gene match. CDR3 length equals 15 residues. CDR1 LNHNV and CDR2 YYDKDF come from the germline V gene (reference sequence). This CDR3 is CATRTTGEGGQPQHF. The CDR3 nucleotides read TGTGCCACCAGAACGACAGGGGAAGGTGGTCAGCCCCAGCATTTT.